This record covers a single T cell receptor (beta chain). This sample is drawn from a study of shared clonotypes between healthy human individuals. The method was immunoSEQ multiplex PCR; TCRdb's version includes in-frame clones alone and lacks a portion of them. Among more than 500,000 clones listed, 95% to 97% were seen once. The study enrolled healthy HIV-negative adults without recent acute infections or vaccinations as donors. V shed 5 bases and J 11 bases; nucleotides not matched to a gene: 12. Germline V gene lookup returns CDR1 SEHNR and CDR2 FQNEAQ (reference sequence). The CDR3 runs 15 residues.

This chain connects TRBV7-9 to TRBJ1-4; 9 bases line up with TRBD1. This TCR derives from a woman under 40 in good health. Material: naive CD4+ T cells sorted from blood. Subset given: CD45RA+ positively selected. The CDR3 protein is CASSQKRQGGVKLFF. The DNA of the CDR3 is TGTGCCAGCAGCCAAAAGCGACAGGGGGGAGTCAAACTGTTTTTT.